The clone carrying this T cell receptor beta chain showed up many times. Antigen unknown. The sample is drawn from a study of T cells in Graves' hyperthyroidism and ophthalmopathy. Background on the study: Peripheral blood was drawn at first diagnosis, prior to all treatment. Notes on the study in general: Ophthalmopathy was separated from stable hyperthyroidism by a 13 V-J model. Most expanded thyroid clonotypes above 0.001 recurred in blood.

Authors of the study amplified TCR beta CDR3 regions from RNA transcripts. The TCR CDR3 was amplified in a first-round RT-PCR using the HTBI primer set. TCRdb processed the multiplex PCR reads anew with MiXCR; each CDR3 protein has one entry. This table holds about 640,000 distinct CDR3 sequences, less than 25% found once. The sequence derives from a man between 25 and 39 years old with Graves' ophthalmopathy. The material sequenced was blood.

CDR3 amino acids: CASSGLAGVGETQYF. CDR3 bases: TGTGCCAGCAGTGGACTAGCGGGAGTCGGGGAGACCCAGTACTTC. This chain joins TRBV28 and TRBJ2-5, with TRBD2 matching 13 bases. J was trimmed by 5 bases and V by 5 bases; bases with no gene match: 5. Germline lookup yields CDR1 MDHEN and CDR2 SYDVKM. The CDR3 is made up of 15 amino acids. Supplemented by reference TRBV28 and TRBJ2-5, the full variable domain reads DVKVTQSSRYLVKRTGEKVFLECVQDMDHENMFWYRQDPGLGLRLIYFSYDVKMKEKGDIPEGYSVSREKKERFSLILESASTNQTSMYLCASSGLAGVGETQYFGPGTRLLVL.